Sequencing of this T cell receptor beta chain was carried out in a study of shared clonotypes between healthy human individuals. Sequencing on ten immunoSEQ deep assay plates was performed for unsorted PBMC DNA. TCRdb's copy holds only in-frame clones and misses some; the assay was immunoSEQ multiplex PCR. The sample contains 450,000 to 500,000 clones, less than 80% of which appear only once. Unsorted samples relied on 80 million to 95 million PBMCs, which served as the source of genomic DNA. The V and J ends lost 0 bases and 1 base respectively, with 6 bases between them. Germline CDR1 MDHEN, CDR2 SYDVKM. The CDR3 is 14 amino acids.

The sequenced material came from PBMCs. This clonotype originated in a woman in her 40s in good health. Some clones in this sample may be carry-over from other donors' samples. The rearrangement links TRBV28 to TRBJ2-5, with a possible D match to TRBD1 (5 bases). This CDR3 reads CASSLWQGQETQYF. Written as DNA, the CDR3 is TGTGCCAGCAGTTTATGGCAGGGCCAAGAGACCCAGTACTTC. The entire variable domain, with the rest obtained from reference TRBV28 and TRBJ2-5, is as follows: DVKVTQSSRYLVKRTGEKVFLECVQDMDHENMFWYRQDPGLGLRLIYFSYDVKMKEKGDIPEGYSVSREKKERFSLILESASTNQTSMYLCASSLWQGQETQYFGPGTRLLVL.